The 2 T cell receptor beta chains listed next were all sequenced from one sample in a study of radiation and T cells in renal cell carcinoma. Time point in this sample: baseline pretreatment blood. Indicated treatment: 15 Gy SBRT to primary tumor, nephrectomy 4 weeks later. Only in-frame clones appear in the TCRdb table, and some are missing; sequencing was by immunoSEQ multiplex PCR. The sample lists tens of thousands of clones, 82% seen once, with less than 7% in the top ten. This sample comprised blood, obtained from a patient whose treatment included radiotherapy and nephrectomy. These receptor sequences come from a man aged 55 to 70 with renal cell carcinoma.

V is TRBV15 and J is TRBJ2-1, with 12 bases fitting TRBD2. The length of the CDR3 is 15 residues. Germline V lookup: CDR1 LNHNV, CDR2 YYDKDF (reference sequence). J was trimmed by 4 bases and V by 3 bases; bases with no gene match: 1. CDR3 sequence reads: CATSRTSGGYNEQFF. CDR3 coding DNA: TGTGCCACCAGCAGGACTAGCGGGGGTTACAATGAGCAGTTCTTC.

The gene calls are TRBV5-8 and TRBJ2-3, with D unresolved. CDR1 is SGHTS and CDR2 is YDEGEE in the germline V gene. The length of the CDR3 is 14 residues. V was pared by 7 bases and J by 1 base, with 13 bases between. The DNA of the CDR3 is TGTGCCAGCGTTCGATCCTGGGGCACAGATACGCAGTATTTT. Protein sequence: CASVRSWGTDTQYF.